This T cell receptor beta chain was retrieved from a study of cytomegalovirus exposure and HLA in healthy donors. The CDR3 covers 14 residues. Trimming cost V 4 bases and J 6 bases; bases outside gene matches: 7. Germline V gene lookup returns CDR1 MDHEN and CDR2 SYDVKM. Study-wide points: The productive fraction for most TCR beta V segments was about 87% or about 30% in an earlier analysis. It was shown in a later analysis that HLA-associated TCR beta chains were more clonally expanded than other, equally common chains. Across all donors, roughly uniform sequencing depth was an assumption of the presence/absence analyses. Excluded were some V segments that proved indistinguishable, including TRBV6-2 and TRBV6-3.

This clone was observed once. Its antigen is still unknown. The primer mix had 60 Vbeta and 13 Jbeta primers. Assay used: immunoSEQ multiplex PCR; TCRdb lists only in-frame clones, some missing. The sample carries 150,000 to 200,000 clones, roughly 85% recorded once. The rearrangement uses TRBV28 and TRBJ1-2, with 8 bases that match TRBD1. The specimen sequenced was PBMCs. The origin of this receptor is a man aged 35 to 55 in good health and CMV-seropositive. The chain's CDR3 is CASSSSQGADGYTF. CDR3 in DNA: TGTGCCAGCAGTTCCTCGCAGGGGGCGGATGGCTACACCTTC.